This T cell receptor (beta chain) comes out of a study of early T cells in non-severe SARS-CoV-2 infection. Turning to the study itself: Bulk RNA from unsorted whole blood was sequenced; chains were unpaired.

In germline, CDR1 is MGHDK, CDR2 SYGVNS. J gave up 1 base and V 5 bases, and 9 bases lay outside the gene matches. The CDR3 length is 16 residues. In the library, individual cDNA molecules carried attached unique molecular identifiers. Each CDR3 protein is one row after TCRdb ran MiXCR on the 5' RACE reads. The table has 76,000 or so distinct CDR3 sequences, 11% seen once. Overall study findings and caveats: Missing private and CD4 specificities, VDJdb matching favored anti-spike CD8 responses.

Concerning this clonotype itself: Its antigen is unknown.

The sample taken for sequencing was whole blood. The rearrangement links TRBV25-1 to TRBJ2-5; 8 nucleotides agree with TRBD1. The origin of this receptor is an adult who was a healthcare worker with PCR-confirmed SARS-CoV-2 infection or an uninfected control (not recorded which). DNA of the CDR3: TGTGCCAGCAGTCCCCGGACAGGGATCATCCAAGAGACCCAGTACTTC. This codes for CASSPRTGIIQETQYF.